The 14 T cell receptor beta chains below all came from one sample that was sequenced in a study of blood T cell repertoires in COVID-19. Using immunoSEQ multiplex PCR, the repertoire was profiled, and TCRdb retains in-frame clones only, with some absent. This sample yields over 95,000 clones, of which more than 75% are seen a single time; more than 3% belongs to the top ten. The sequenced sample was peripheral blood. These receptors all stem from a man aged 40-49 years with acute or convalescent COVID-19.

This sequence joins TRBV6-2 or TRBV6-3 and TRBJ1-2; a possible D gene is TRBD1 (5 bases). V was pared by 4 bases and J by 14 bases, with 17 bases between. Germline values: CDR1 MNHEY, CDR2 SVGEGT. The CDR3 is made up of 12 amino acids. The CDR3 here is CASSWDGGSDTF. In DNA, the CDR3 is TGTGCCAGCAGTTGGGACGGGGGTTCGGATACCTTC.

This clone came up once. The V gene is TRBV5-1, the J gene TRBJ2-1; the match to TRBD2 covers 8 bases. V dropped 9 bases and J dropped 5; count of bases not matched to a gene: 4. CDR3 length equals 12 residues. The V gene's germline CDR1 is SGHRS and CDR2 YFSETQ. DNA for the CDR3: TGCGCCACCGGGACTAGTAACAATGAGCAGTTCTTC. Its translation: CATGTSNNEQFF.

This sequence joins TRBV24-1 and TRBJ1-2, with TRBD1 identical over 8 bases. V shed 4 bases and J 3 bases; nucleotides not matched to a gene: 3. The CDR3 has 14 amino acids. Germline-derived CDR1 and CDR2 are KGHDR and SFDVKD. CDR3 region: CATSETGGDYGYTF. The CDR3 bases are TGTGCCACCAGTGAAACAGGGGGAGACTATGGCTACACCTTC.

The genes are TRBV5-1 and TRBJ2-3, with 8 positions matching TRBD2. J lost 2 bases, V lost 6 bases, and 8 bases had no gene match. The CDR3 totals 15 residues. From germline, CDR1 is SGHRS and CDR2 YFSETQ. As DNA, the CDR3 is TGCGCCAGCACCCACCGGGGGGGATTCACAGATACGCAGTATTTT. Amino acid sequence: CASTHRGGFTDTQYF.

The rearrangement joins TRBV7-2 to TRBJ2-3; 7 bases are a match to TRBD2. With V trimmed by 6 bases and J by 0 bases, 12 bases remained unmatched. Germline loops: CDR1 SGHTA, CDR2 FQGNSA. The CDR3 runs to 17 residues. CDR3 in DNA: TGTGCCAGCAGTTCGTGGCTTCTAGCGGAGAGCACAGATACGCAGTATTTT. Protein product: CASSSWLLAESTDTQYF.

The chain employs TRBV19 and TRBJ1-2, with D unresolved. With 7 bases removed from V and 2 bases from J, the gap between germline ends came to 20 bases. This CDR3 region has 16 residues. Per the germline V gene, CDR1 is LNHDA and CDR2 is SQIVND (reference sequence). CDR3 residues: CASTETDSILNYGYTF. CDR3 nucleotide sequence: TGTGCCAGTACCGAAACGGACTCCATCTTAAACTATGGCTACACCTTC. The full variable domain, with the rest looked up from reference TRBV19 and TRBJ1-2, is DGGITQSPKYLFRKEGQNVTLSCEQNLNHDAMYWYRQDPGQGLRLIYYSQIVNDFQKGDIAEGYSVSREKKESFPLTVTSAQKNPTAFYLCASTETDSILNYGYTFGSGTRLTVV.

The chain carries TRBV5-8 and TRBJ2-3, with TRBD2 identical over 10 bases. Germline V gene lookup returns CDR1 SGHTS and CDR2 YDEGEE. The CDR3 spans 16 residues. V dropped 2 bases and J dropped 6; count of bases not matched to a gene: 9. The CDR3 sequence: CASSFLERGGVDTQYF. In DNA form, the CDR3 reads TGTGCCAGCAGCTTTTTGGAGCGGGGGGGCGTGGATACGCAGTATTTT.

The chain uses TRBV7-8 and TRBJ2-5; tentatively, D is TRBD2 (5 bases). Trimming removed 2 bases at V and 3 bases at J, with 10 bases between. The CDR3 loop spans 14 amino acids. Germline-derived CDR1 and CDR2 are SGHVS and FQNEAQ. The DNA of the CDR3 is TGTGCCAGCAGCTTAAGAACGGGAAAAGAGACCCAGTACTTC. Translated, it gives CASSLRTGKETQYF.

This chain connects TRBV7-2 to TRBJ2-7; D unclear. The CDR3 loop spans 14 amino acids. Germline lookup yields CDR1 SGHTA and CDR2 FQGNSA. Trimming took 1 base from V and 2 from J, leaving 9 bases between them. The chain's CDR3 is CASSLEFRPYEQYF. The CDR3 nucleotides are TGTGCCAGCAGCTTAGAGTTCAGGCCCTACGAGCAGTACTTC. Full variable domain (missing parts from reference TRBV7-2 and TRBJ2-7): GAGVSQSPSNKVTEKGKDVELRCDPISGHTALYWYRQSLGQGLEFLIYFQGNSAPDKSGLPSDRFSAERTGGSVSTLTIQRTQQEDSAVYLCASSLEFRPYEQYFGPGTRLTVT.

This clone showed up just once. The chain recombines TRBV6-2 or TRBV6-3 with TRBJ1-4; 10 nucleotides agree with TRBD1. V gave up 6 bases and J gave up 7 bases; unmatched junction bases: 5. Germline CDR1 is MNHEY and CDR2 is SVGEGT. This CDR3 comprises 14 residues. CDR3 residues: CASSWDRGIEKLFF. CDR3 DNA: TGTGCCAGCAGCTGGGACAGGGGAATTGAAAAACTGTTTTTT.

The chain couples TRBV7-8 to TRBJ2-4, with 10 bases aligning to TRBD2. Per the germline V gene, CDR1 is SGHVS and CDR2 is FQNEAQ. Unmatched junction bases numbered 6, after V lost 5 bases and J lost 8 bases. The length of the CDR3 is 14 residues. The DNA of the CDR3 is TGTGCCAGCAGCATCGGGACTAGCGCGTACATTCAGTACTTC. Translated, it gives CASSIGTSAYIQYF.

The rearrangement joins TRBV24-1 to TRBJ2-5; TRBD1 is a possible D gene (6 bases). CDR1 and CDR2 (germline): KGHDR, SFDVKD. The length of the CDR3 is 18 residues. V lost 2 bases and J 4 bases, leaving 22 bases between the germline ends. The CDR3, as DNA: TGTGCCACCAGTGATTCTGTGTGGGGGCCGTCGGTTGGAGAGACCCAGTACTTC. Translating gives CATSDSVWGPSVGETQYF.

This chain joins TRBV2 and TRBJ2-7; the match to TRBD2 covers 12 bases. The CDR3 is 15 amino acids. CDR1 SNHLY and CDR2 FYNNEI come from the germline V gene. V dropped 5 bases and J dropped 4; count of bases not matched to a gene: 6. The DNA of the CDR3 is TGTGCCAGCAGTCTCACTAGCGGGGGGTTATACGAGCAGTACTTC. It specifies CASSLTSGGLYEQYF.

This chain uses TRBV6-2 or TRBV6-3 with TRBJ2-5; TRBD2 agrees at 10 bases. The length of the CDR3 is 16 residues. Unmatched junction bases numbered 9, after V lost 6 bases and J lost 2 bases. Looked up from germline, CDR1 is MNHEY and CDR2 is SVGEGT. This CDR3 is CASSWGTSAYQETQYF. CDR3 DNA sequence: TGTGCCAGCAGCTGGGGGACTAGCGCGTATCAAGAGACCCAGTACTTC.